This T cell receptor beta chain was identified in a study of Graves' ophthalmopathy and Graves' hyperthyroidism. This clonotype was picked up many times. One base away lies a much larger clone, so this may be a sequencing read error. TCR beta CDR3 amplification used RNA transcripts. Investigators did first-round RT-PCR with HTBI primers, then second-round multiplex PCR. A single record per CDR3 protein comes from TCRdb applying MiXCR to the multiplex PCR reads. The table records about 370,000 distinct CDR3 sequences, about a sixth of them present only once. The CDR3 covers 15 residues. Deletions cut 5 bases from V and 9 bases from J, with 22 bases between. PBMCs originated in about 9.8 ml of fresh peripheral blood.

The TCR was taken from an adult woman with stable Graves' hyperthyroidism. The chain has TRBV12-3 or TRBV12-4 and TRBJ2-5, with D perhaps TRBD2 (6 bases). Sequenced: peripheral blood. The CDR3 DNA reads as TGTGCCAGCAGTCCGGGACTCACAAATGGGGAGGCCCAGTACTTC. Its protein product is CASSPGLTNGEAQYF.